These 30 T cell receptor beta chains came from one sample sequenced in a study of PD-L1 blockade in urothelial cancer. The time point denotes: pretreatment peripheral blood. Sequencing was performed with immunoSEQ multiplex PCR; in TCRdb, only in-frame clones are kept and a portion is missing. Among about 85,000 clones listed, more than 75% were seen once. This specimen was PBMCs, taken around atezolizumab (anti-PD-L1) treatment. Receptors originate from a man between 60 and 70 years old with urothelial cancer.

The rearrangement links TRBV5-1 to TRBJ2-1; possible D gene TRBD2, 7 bases. Germline lookup yields CDR1 SGHRS and CDR2 YFSETQ. The CDR3 contains 15 residues. Trimming left V 2 bases short and J 5 bases short, with 14 bases between. The CDR3 here is CASSFDGGRHNEQFF. The DNA of the CDR3 is TGCGCCAGCAGCTTTGACGGGGGGCGCCACAATGAGCAGTTCTTC.

This clone occurred once. The chain uses TRBV28 and TRBJ2-3; 9 nucleotides match TRBD2. The CDR3 totals 13 residues. Germline V lookup: CDR1 MDHEN, CDR2 SYDVKM. V dropped 6 bases and J dropped 5; count of bases not matched to a gene: 3. Here the CDR3 reads CASRGSGRDTQYF. The CDR3 DNA is TGTGCCAGCAGAGGTAGCGGGAGAGATACGCAGTATTTT.

The chain employs TRBV14 and TRBJ2-5; TRBD2 matches 8 bases. Trimming at V came to 5 bases and at J to 5 bases, leaving 13 bases not matched to a gene. From germline, CDR1 is SGHDN and CDR2 FVKESK. The CDR3 length is 16 residues. The CDR3, as DNA: TGTGCCAGCAGCGTCCTTTTTGGGACTAGTGGGGAGACCCAGTACTTC. It specifies CASSVLFGTSGETQYF.

The gene calls are TRBV9 and TRBJ1-1, with 7 bases aligning to TRBD1. V trimming: 0 bases; J trimming: 4 bases; junction bases outside the gene matches: 3. Germline CDR1 and CDR2: SGDLS and YYNGEE. This CDR3 comprises 14 residues. CDR3 in amino acids: CASSVEPGGTEAFF. In DNA form, the CDR3 reads TGTGCCAGCAGCGTAGAGCCAGGGGGCACTGAAGCTTTCTTT.

The chain recombines TRBV19 with TRBJ2-7; D is perhaps TRBD2 (6 bases). V was cut by 6 bases and J by 5 bases, with 23 bases left in between. From germline, CDR1 is LNHDA and CDR2 SQIVND (reference sequence). The CDR3 length is 16 residues. CDR3 nucleotide sequence: TGTGCCAGTAGCCGTTGGTCGGGGGAGAGCCTCAACGAGCAGTACTTC. As protein: CASSRWSGESLNEQYF. Using reference TRBV19 and TRBJ2-7 for the parts outside the CDR3, the full variable domain is DGGITQSPKYLFRKEGQNVTLSCEQNLNHDAMYWYRQDPGQGLRLIYYSQIVNDFQKGDIAEGYSVSREKKESFPLTVTSAQKNPTAFYLCASSRWSGESLNEQYFGPGTRLTVT.

This chain joins TRBV10-3 and TRBJ2-3, with a tentative D call TRBD1 (6 bases). There are 15 residues in the CDR3. V lost 7 bases and J 6 bases, leaving 20 bases between the germline ends. Germline CDR1 is ENHRY and CDR2 is SYGVKD. The CDR3 sequence is CAITPGTKLTDTQYF. In DNA, the CDR3 is TGTGCCATCACGCCGGGGACAAAGTTGACGGATACGCAGTATTTT.

The chain joins TRBV2 to TRBJ1-2; no clear D gene. CDR3 size: 14 residues. The V and J ends lost 3 bases and 3 bases respectively, with 11 bases between them. The V gene's germline CDR1 is SNHLY and CDR2 FYNNEI. The CDR3 reads CASSERQTHYGYTF. The CDR3 bases are TGTGCCAGCAGTGAGAGGCAGACCCACTATGGCTACACCTTC. The full variable domain, rest sourced from reference TRBV2 and TRBJ1-2, is EPEVTQTPSHQVTQMGQEVILRCVPISNHLYFYWYRQILGQKVEFLVSFYNNEISEKSEIFDDQFSVERPDGSNFTLKIRSTKLEDSAMYFCASSERQTHYGYTFGSGTRLTVV.

The rearrangement uses TRBV5-1 and TRBJ2-5; 11 nucleotides line up with TRBD2. V shed 0 bases, J shed 1 base, and the junction held 2 bases outside the gene matches. The V gene's germline CDR1 is SGHRS and CDR2 YFSETQ. This CDR3 contains 16 residues. CDR3 nucleotide sequence: TGCGCCAGCAGCTTGGCGACTAGCGGGATCCAAGAGACCCAGTACTTC. This translates into CASSLATSGIQETQYF.

The V call is TRBV7-2, the J call TRBJ1-2; TRBD1 is a possible D gene (5 bases). The CDR3 sequence is 13 residues long. The V end was cut by 6 bases, the J end by 7 bases, with 15 bases between. The germline gives CDR1 SGHTA, CDR2 FQGNSA. CDR3 DNA: TGTGCCAGCAGTTCAGGAAACAGGCTTGGCTACACCTTC. Protein product: CASSSGNRLGYTF.

The CDR3 loop is CASGIMTGVDTEAFF. CDR3 in DNA: TGTGCCAGCGGGATCATGACAGGGGTGGACACTGAAGCTTTCTTT. The chain combines TRBV6-5 with TRBJ1-1; the match to TRBD1 covers 8 bases. The CDR3 runs 15 residues. Trimming took 8 bases from V and 3 from J; bases not matched to a gene: 11. Germline values: CDR1 MNHEY, CDR2 SVGAGI.

The chain couples TRBV30 to TRBJ2-7; TRBD2 might be the D (7 bases). The CDR3 loop spans 15 amino acids. V was clipped by 1 base and J by 4 bases, with 17 bases between them. In germline, CDR1 is GTSNPN, CDR2 SVGIG (reference sequence). CDR3 sequence: CAWSGGPRGAYEQYF. DNA of the CDR3: TGTGCCTGGAGTGGGGGACCTCGGGGGGCTTACGAGCAGTACTTC.

This chain uses TRBV27 with TRBJ1-1; a weak D match, TRBD1 (6 bases). Germline V gives CDR1 MNHEY, CDR2 SMNVEV (reference sequence). The CDR3 length is 13 residues. Trimming pared 5 bases from V and 5 bases from J, leaving 12 bases between. The CDR3 DNA reads as TGTGCCAGCAGTCCAAATCAGGGGACTGAAGCTTTCTTT. As protein: CASSPNQGTEAFF.

This chain joins TRBV2 and TRBJ1-1, with D perhaps matching TRBD1 (5 bases). Germline V gene lookup returns CDR1 SNHLY and CDR2 FYNNEI. V gave up 6 bases and J gave up 2 bases, with 13 bases separating them. The CDR3 is 14 residues long. CDR3 DNA sequence: TGTGCCAGCAGGGAGACAGACCTAAACACTGAAGCTTTCTTT. Amino acid sequence: CASRETDLNTEAFF.

This chain joins TRBV4-1 and TRBJ2-1, with D possibly matching TRBD2 (6 bases). V dropped 1 base and J dropped 0 bases, with 13 bases sitting between them. There are 17 residues in the CDR3. CDR1 is MGHRA and CDR2 is YSYEKL in the germline V gene. CDR3 DNA sequence: TGCGCCAGCAGCCAAGTGGAGGGAGCGCACTCCTACAATGAGCAGTTCTTC. Translation gives CASSQVEGAHSYNEQFF.

The V and J genes are TRBV30 and TRBJ2-6; 9 bases agree with TRBD1. Trimming removed 3 bases from V and 0 bases from J; junction bases left unmatched: 9. The CDR3 consists of 18 residues. The V gene's germline CDR1 is GTSNPN and CDR2 SVGIG (reference sequence). Here the CDR3 DNA reads TGTGCCTGGAGCGCCGGGACAGGGATTTTCTCTGGGGCCAACGTCCTGACTTTC. Translated: CAWSAGTGIFSGANVLTF.

The chain combines TRBV6-1 with TRBJ2-2; D uncertain. Trimming removed 4 bases at V and 0 bases at J, with 9 bases between. Germline V lookup: CDR1 MNHNS, CDR2 SASEGT. The CDR3 length is 15 residues. The CDR3 bases are TGTGCCAGCAGTGGAGAGAACGCGAACACCGGGGAGCTGTTTTTT. Translation: CASSGENANTGELFF.

The chain combines TRBV10-2 with TRBJ2-2; 10 bases fit TRBD1. The CDR3 is 16 amino acids. V was clipped by 2 bases and J by 6 bases; unmatched bases: 6. From germline, CDR1 is WSHSY and CDR2 SAAADI. In DNA form, the CDR3 reads TGCGCCAGCAGTGAGAGAACAGGGACAGGGGCCGGGGAGCTGTTTTTT. As protein: CASSERTGTGAGELFF.

The rearrangement joins TRBV4-2 to TRBJ1-1, with 8 bases identical to TRBD1. Germline CDR1 LGHNA, CDR2 YNFKEQ. The V segment lost 4 bases and the J segment 3 bases; nucleotides outside the gene matches: 7. The CDR3 is made up of 15 amino acids. CDR3 region: CASSRRTGSDTEAFF. The CDR3 DNA sequence: TGTGCCAGCAGCCGTAGGACAGGGTCCGACACTGAAGCTTTCTTT.

The chain joins TRBV20-1 to TRBJ2-1; D not certain. CDR1 DFQATT and CDR2 SNEGSKA come from the germline V gene (reference sequence). Between the trimmed V and J ends, which lost 6 bases and 9 bases, there was a span of 9 bases. There are 10 residues in the CDR3. CDR3 region: CSAFRVEQFF. The CDR3 DNA reads TGCAGTGCGTTTCGCGTTGAGCAGTTCTTC.

The chain recombines TRBV6-1 with TRBJ1-5; possible D gene TRBD1, 6 bases. CDR3 length: 14 residues. CDR1 and CDR2 from the germline V gene are MNHNS and SASEGT. V lost 4 bases and J 5 bases, leaving 12 bases between the germline ends. Written as DNA, the CDR3 is TGTGCCAGCAGTGGGCCGACAGGACATCAGCCCCAGCATTTT. Protein product: CASSGPTGHQPQHF.

V gene TRBV7-3 combines with J gene TRBJ2-3, with 14 bases aligning to TRBD2. The germline CDR1 and CDR2 sequences are SGHTA and FQGTGA. This CDR3 has 17 residues. V dropped 5 bases and J dropped 1; count of bases not matched to a gene: 5. In DNA, the CDR3 is TGTGCCAGCAGCCCGGGACTAGCGGGAGTGGGCACAGATACGCAGTATTTT. It codes for CASSPGLAGVGTDTQYF.

This clone was seen only once. The genes are TRBV5-1 and TRBJ1-2; D remains unclear. CDR3 size: 14 residues. Trimming stripped 0 bases from V and 5 bases from J, with 11 bases between. Germline V gene data show CDR1 as SGHRS and CDR2 as YFSETQ. In DNA form, the CDR3 reads TGCGCCAGCAGCTTGGACGGTACCGGTTATGGCTACACCTTC. Translating gives CASSLDGTGYGYTF.

This chain uses TRBV21-1 with TRBJ2-6; TRBD1, the table's D call, was not compared with the DNA. TRBV21-1 is deemed a pseudogene. The CDR3 spans 18 residues. The CDR3 protein is CASSLQGALFSGANVLTF. CDR3 DNA: TGTGCCAGCAGCCTCCAGGGGGCCCTCTTCTCTGGGGCCAACGTCCTGACTTTC.

This sequence joins TRBV28 and TRBJ2-5; 7 bases are a match to TRBD2. Germline V gene lookup returns CDR1 MDHEN and CDR2 SYDVKM. Trimming took 5 bases from V and 5 from J; bases not matched to a gene: 11. The CDR3 runs 15 residues. CDR3 loop: CASSTREVVGETQYF. The CDR3 bases are TGTGCCAGCAGTACCCGGGAGGTTGTTGGGGAGACCCAGTACTTC.

V and J are TRBV7-9 and TRBJ2-1; 7 nucleotides align to TRBD2. Per germline, CDR1 SEHNR and CDR2 FQNEAQ (reference sequence). The trim removed 3 bases at V and 8 bases at J, leaving 10 bases unmatched. The CDR3 totals 15 residues. This CDR3 reads CASSLDNLAVHEQFF. CDR3 DNA sequence: TGTGCCAGCAGCTTGGACAACCTAGCGGTTCATGAGCAGTTCTTC.

CDR3 amino acids: CASSFERQGQHYGYTF. The CDR3 DNA follows: TGTGCCAGCAGTTTCGAAAGACAGGGTCAGCACTATGGCTACACCTTC. The chain uses TRBV6-6 and TRBJ1-2, with 7 bases fitting TRBD1. This CDR3 contains 16 residues. CDR1 is MNHNY and CDR2 is SVGAGI in the germline V gene (reference sequence). V was pared by 4 bases and J by 3 bases, with 11 bases of the junction left unmatched.

The chain combines TRBV29-1 with TRBJ1-2; 9 positions match TRBD1. V lost 8 bases, J lost 8 bases, and 12 bases stayed unmatched. CDR1 and CDR2 from the germline V gene are SQVTM and ANQGSEA. The CDR3 is 13 residues long. CDR3 loop: CSTHGTGSLGYTF. The DNA of the CDR3 is TGCAGCACGCACGGGACAGGGTCACTGGGCTACACCTTC. Full variable domain (remainder filled in from reference TRBV29-1 and TRBJ1-2): SAVISQKPSRDICQRGTSLTIQCQVDSQVTMMFWYRQQPGQSLTLIATANQGSEATYESGFVIDKFPISRPNLTFSTLTVSNMSPEDSSIYLCSTHGTGSLGYTFGSGTRLTVV.

V is TRBV27 and J is TRBJ2-7; 11 bases match TRBD2. Germline V gene lookup returns CDR1 MNHEY and CDR2 SMNVEV (reference sequence). After removal of 7 bases from V and 4 bases from J, the junction contained 6 bases not matched to a gene. This CDR3 contains 14 residues. For the CDR3, the DNA is TGTGCCAGCATCCAGGGACTAGCGGAATACGAGCAGTACTTC. It specifies CASIQGLAEYEQYF.

The chain uses TRBV7-3 and TRBJ1-4; D perhaps matches TRBD1 (5 bases). Germline CDR1 is SGHTA and CDR2 is FQGTGA. Trimming took off 0 bases at V and 7 bases at J, with 12 bases between the two ends. CDR3 length: 15 amino acids. DNA of the CDR3: TGTGCCAGCAGCTTAACGGCAGGGAACGGTGAAAAACTGTTTTTT. It encodes CASSLTAGNGEKLFF.

The chain uses TRBV7-9 and TRBJ2-7; 9 nucleotides match TRBD1. From germline, CDR1 is SEHNR and CDR2 FQNEAQ (reference sequence). J was trimmed by 6 bases and V by 1 base; bases with no gene match: 13. This CDR3 is 17 amino acids long. CDR3 sequence reads: CASSLVGLQGALGEQYF. CDR3 nucleotides: TGTGCCAGCAGCTTAGTTGGCCTACAGGGGGCGCTGGGCGAGCAGTACTTC.